This T cell receptor beta chain comes out of a study of identical twins. The CDR3 loop spans 16 amino acids. Trimming took 0 bases from V and 4 from J; bases not matched to a gene: 3. The germline V gene has CDR1 MRHNA and CDR2 SNTAGT. This clonotype has ten or more counts. MiXCR was run by TCRdb on the 5' RACE reads, yielding one entry per CDR3 protein. The sample holds approximately 590,000 distinct CDR3 sequences, 9.6% seen once. The sample was also reused in another study, on yellow fever vaccine responses in identical twins.

This rearrangement joins TRBV6-4 to TRBJ2-1; TRBD2 aligns across 10 bases. The sample taken for sequencing was PBMCs. The TCR sequence derives from a woman aged 18-30 years in good health. The chain's CDR3 is CASSDSSGGGYNEQFF. The CDR3 DNA reads as TGTGCCAGCAGTGACTCGAGCGGGGGGGGGTACAATGAGCAGTTCTTC.